The clone carrying this T cell receptor (beta chain) was recorded only once. The sample belongs to a study of blood T cell repertoires in COVID-19. The data were produced by immunoSEQ multiplex PCR, yet TCRdb's version contains in-frame clones alone and is incomplete. The data show approximately 130,000 clones, roughly 87% seen once. The CDR3 runs to 15 residues. With 5 bases removed from V and 4 bases from J, the gap between germline ends came to 17 bases. The germline V gene encodes CDR1 LNHDA and CDR2 SQIVND (reference sequence). Sample: PBMCs or T cells enriched from blood (not recorded which). The gene calls are TRBV19 and TRBJ2-5, with D maybe TRBD2 (7 bases). The clonotype was recovered from a man in his thirties or forties who had recovered from COVID-19. The CDR3 coding sequence is TGTGCCAGTAGTCGCTCCGCCCGGGGGGCAGAGACCCAGTACTTC. This codes for CASSRSARGAETQYF.